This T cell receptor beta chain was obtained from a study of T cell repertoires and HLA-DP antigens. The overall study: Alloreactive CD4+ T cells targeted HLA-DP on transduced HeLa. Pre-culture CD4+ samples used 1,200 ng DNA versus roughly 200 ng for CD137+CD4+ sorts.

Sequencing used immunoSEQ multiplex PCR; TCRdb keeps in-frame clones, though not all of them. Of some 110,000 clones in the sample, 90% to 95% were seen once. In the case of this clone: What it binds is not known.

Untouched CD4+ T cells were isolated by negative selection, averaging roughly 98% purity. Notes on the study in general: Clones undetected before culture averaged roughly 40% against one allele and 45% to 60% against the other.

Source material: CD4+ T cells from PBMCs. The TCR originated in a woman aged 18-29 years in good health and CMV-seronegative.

Written as DNA, the CDR3 is TGTGCCAGCAGTTACTCGAGTGGCAATAGTAACTATGGCTACACCTTC. Protein sequence: CASSYSSGNSNYGYTF. The chain links TRBV6-5 to TRBJ1-2; D is unclear. Trimming left V 0 bases short and J 1 base short, with 12 bases between. CDR1 MNHEY and CDR2 SVGAGI come from the germline V gene. The CDR3 extends over 16 amino acids.